This TCR beta chain was retrieved from a study of blood T cell repertoires in COVID-19. Study as a whole: The United States, Italy and Spain supplied acute and convalescent COVID-19 samples.

This clone was counted a single time. Sequencing used immunoSEQ multiplex PCR; TCRdb keeps in-frame clones, though not all of them. There are hundreds of thousands of clones in the sample; about 88% occur only once, and 1% to 1.5% lies in the top ten. Sequenced input: peripheral blood. This clonotype was obtained from a man in his 70s with acute or convalescent COVID-19.

The CDR3 region is CASSTPRRGEGTYNEQFF. CDR3 nucleotides: TGTGCCAGTAGTACCCCTCGGAGGGGGGAGGGCACCTACAATGAGCAGTTCTTC. The rearrangement links TRBV19 to TRBJ2-1, with a tentative D call TRBD2 (7 bases). The CDR3 has 18 residues. Germline CDR1 and CDR2: LNHDA and SQIVND (reference sequence). The V end lost 4 bases, the J end lost 2 bases, and 21 bases lay between the germline ends. Full variable domain (remainder filled in from reference TRBV19 and TRBJ2-1): DGGITQSPKYLFRKEGQNVTLSCEQNLNHDAMYWYRQDPGQGLRLIYYSQIVNDFQKGDIAEGYSVSREKKESFPLTVTSAQKNPTAFYLCASSTPRRGEGTYNEQFFGPGTRLTVL.